Sequencing of this TCR beta chain was carried out in a study of CD8 T cells in Susac syndrome. V lost 5 bases, J lost 6 bases, and 8 bases lay in between. This CDR3 has 12 amino acids. CDR1 is SEHNR and CDR2 is FQNEAQ in the germline V gene (reference sequence). TEMRA cells were FACS-enriched, and CD8+ and CD4+ T cells were isolated negatively. Reverse transcription of about 0.45 to 1 ug RNA used random hexamers. One entry per CDR3 protein, called by TCRdb with MiXCR from the immunoSEQ multiplex PCR reads. The sample includes 300,000 to 350,000 distinct CDR3 sequences, 90% to 95% of them seen just once. This clonotype came up a few times.

The V call is TRBV7-9, the J call TRBJ1-5; D is undetermined. The clonotype was recovered from a human donor with multiple sclerosis. Sequencing input: CD4+ T cells from PBMCs. This CDR3 reads CASSLDGQPQHF. The CDR3 region has the DNA TGTGCCAGCAGCCTCGATGGTCAGCCCCAGCATTTT.